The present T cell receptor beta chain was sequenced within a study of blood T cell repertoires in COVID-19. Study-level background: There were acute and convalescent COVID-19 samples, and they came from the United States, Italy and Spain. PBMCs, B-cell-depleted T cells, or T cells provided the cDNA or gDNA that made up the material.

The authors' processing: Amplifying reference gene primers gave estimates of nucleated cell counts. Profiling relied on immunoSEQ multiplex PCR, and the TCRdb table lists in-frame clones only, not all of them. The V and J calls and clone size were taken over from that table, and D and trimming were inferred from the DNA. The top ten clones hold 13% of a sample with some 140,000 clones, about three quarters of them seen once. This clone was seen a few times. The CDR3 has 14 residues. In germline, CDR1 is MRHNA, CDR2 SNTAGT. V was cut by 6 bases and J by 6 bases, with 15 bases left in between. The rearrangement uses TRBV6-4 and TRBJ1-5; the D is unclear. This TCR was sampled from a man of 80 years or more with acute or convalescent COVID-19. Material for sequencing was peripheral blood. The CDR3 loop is CASSREGSGQPQHF. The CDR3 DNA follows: TGTGCCAGCAGCCGGGAGGGTTCAGGTCAGCCCCAGCATTTT.